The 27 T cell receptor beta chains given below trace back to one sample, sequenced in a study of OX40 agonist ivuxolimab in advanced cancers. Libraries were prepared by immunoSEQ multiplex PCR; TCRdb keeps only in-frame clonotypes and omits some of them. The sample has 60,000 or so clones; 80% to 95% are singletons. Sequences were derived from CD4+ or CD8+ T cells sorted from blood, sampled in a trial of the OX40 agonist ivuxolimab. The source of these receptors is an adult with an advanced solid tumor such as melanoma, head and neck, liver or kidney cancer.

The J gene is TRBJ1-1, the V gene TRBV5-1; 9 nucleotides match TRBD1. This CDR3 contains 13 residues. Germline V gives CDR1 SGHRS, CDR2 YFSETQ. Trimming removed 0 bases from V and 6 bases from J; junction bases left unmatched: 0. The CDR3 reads CASSLGQGAEAFF. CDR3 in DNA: TGCGCCAGCAGCTTGGGACAGGGGGCTGAAGCTTTCTTT.

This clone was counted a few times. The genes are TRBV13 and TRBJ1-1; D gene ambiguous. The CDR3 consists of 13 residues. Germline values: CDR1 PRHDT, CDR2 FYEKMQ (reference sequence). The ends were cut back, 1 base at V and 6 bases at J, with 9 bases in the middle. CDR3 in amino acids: CASSLVWGSEAFF. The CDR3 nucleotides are TGTGCCAGCAGCTTAGTCTGGGGATCTGAAGCTTTCTTT.

The DNA for the CDR3 is TGTGCCAGCAGCTTATGGGGTGGCGAGCAGTACTTC. Residues: CASSLWGGEQYF. The V gene is TRBV7-6, the J gene TRBJ2-7; no clear D. CDR1 is SGHVS and CDR2 is FNYEAQ in the germline V gene. Trimming shortened V by 2 bases and J by 6 bases, and 8 bases separated the two germline ends. This CDR3 is built from 12 residues.

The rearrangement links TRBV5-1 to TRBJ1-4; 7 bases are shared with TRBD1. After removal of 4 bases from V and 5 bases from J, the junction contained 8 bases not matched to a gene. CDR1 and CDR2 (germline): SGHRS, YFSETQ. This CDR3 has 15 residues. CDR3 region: CASSPTTGRNEKLFF. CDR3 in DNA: TGCGCCAGCAGCCCAACGACAGGGCGGAATGAAAAACTGTTTTTT.

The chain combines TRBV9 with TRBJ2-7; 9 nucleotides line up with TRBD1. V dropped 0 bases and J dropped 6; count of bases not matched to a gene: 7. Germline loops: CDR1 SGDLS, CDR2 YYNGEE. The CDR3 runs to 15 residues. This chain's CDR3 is CASSVAGTGFVEQYF. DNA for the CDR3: TGTGCCAGCAGCGTAGCCGGGACAGGGTTCGTCGAGCAGTACTTC.

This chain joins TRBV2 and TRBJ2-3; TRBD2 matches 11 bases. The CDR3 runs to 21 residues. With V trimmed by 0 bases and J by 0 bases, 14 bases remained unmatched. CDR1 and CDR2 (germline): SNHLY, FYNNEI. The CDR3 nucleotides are TGTGCCAGCAGTGAAGCGGGCCCATCTATGACTAGCGGGACAAGCACAGATACGCAGTATTTT. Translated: CASSEAGPSMTSGTSTDTQYF.

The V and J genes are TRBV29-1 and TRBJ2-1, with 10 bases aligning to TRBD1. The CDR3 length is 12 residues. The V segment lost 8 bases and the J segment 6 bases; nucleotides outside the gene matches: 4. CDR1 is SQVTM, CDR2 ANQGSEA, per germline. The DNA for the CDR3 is TGCAGCCCGCGGACAGGGGGCAATGAGCAGTTCTTC. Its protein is CSPRTGGNEQFF.

CDR3 loop: CAWSTGGGTEAFF. For the CDR3, the DNA is TGTGCCTGGAGTACGGGAGGAGGCACTGAAGCTTTCTTT. V and J are TRBV30 and TRBJ1-1; D call uncertain. CDR3 size: 13 residues. V lost 2 bases, J lost 4 bases, and 11 bases lay in between. Germline V gene data show CDR1 as GTSNPN and CDR2 as SVGIG (reference sequence).

The CDR3 is CASSPWEIRGRNTEAFF. CDR3 DNA sequence: TGTGCCAGCAGCCCATGGGAGATCAGGGGCAGGAACACTGAAGCTTTCTTT. J is TRBJ1-1 and V is TRBV11-2; D is perhaps TRBD1 (6 bases). This CDR3 is 17 amino acids long. The germline V gene has CDR1 SGHAT and CDR2 FQNNGV. Trimming took off 5 bases at V and 1 base at J, with 20 bases between the two ends.

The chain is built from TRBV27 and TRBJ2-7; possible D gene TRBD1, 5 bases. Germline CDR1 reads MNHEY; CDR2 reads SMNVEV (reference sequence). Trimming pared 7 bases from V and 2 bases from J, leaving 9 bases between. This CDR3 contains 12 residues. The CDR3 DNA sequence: TGTGCCAGCAACAGGACCCCCTACGAGCAGTACTTC. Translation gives CASNRTPYEQYF.

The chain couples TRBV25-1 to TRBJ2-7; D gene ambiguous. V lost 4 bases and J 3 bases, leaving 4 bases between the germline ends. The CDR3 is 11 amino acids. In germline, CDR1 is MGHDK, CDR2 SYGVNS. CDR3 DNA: TGTGCCAGCAGTGGGAGCTACGAGCAGTACTTC. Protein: CASSGSYEQYF.

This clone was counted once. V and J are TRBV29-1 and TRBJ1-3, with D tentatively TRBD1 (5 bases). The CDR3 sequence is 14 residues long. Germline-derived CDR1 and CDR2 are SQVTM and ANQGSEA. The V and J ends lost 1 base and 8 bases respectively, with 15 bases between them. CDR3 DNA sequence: TGCAGCGTTGAAGGTACCAGGGAGCCGTACACCATATATTTT. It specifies CSVEGTREPYTIYF.

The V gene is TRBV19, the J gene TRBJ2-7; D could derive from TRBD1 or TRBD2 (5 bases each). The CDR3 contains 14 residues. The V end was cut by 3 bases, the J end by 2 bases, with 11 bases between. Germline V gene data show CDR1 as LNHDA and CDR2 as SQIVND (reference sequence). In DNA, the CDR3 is TGTGCCAGTAGTATCCGGGGCCGGACCTACGAGCAGTACTTC. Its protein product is CASSIRGRTYEQYF.

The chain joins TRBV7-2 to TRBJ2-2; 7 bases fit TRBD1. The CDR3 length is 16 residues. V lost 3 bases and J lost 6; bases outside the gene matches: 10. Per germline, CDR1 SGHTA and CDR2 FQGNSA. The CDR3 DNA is TGTGCCAGCAGCTTGTCTTCCCAGGGGGTGGCCGGGGAGCTGTTTTTT. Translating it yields CASSLSSQGVAGELFF.

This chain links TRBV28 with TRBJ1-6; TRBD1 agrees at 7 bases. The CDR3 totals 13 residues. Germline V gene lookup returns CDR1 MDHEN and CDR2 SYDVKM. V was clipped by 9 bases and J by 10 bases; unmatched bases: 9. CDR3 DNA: TGTGCCAGTCAAAGGGACAGTATGTCACCCCTCCACTTT. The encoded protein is CASQRDSMSPLHF.

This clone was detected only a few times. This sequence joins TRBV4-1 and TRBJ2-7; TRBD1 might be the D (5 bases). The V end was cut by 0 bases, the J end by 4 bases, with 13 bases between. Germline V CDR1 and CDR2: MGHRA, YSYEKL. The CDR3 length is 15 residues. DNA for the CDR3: TGCGCCAGCAGCCAAGAGGGGCAGGGCCTGTACGAGCAGTACTTC. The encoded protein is CASSQEGQGLYEQYF.

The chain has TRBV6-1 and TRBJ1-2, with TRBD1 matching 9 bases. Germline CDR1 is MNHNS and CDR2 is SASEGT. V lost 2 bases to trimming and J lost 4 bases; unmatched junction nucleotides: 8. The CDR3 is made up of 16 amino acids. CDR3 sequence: CASSEIEGQGFYGYTF. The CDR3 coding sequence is TGTGCCAGCAGTGAAATAGAAGGACAGGGGTTCTATGGCTACACCTTC.

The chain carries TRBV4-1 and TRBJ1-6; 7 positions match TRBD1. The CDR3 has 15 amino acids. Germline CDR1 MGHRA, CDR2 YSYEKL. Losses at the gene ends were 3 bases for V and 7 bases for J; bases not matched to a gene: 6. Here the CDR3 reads CASSQEGQNNSPLHF. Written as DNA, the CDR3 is TGCGCCAGCAGCCAGGAGGGACAGAACAATTCACCCCTCCACTTT.

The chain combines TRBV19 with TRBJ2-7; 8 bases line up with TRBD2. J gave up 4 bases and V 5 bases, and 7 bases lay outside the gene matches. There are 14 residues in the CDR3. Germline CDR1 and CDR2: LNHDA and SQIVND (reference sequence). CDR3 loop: CASSSTSGVYEQYF. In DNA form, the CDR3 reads TGTGCCAGTAGTTCTACTAGCGGTGTATACGAGCAGTACTTC.

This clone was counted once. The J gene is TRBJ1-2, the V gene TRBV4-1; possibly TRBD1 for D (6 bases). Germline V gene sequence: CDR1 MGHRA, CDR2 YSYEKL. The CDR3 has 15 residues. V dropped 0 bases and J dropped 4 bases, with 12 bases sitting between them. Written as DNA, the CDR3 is TGCGCCAGCAGCCAAGACAACAGGGAAAGCTATGGCTACACCTTC. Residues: CASSQDNRESYGYTF.

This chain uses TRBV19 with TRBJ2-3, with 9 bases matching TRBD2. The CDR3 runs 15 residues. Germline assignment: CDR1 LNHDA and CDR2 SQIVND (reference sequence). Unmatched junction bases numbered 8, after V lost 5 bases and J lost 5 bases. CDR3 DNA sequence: TGTGCCAGTAGTCTCCATGAGCGGGAGGTAGATACGCAGTATTTT. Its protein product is CASSLHEREVDTQYF.

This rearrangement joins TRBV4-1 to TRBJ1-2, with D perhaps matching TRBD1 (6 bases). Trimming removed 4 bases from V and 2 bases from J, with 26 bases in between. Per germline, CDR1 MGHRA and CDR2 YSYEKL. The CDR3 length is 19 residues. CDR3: CASSPDYVDRQATNYGYTF. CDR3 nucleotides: TGCGCCAGCAGCCCCGACTATGTGGACCGACAGGCAACCAACTATGGCTACACCTTC.

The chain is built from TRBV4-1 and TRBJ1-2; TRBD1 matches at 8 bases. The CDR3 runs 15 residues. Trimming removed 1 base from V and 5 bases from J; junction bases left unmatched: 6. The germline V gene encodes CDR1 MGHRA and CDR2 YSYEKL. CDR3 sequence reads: CASSQVSQGDYGYTF. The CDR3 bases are TGCGCCAGCAGCCAAGTGTCACAGGGGGATTATGGCTACACCTTC.

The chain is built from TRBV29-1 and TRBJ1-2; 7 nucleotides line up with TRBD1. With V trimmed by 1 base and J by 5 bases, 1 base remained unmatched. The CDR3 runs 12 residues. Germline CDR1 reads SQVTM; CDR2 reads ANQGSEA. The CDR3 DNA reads TGCAGCGTTGAAGGACAGGGATATGGCTACACCTTC. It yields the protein CSVEGQGYGYTF.

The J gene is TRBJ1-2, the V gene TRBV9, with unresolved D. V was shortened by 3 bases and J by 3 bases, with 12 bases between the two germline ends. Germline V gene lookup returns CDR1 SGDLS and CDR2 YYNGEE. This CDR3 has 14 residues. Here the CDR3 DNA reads TGTGCCAGCAGCGGATCCTCCGGGGACTATGGCTACACCTTC. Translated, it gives CASSGSSGDYGYTF.

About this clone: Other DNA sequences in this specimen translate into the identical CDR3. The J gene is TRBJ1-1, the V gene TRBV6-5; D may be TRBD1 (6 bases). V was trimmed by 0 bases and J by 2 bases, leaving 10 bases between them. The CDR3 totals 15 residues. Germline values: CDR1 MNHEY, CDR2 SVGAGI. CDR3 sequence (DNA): TGTGCCAGCAGTTACTCCAGGGGACTAAACACTGAAGCTTTCTTT. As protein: CASSYSRGLNTEAFF.

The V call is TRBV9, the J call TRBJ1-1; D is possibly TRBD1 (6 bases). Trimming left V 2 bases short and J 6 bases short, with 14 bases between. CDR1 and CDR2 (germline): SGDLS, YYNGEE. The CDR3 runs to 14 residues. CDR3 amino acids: CASSVGGGSAEAFF. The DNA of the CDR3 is TGTGCCAGCAGCGTGGGGGGCGGTTCGGCTGAAGCTTTCTTT.